The entry below gives a single T cell receptor beta chain sequence along with its context. The antigen is unknown. The CDR3 is 15 residues long. Per germline, CDR1 SGHNT and CDR2 YENEEA. Trimming shortened V by 5 bases and J by 7 bases, and 15 bases separated the two germline ends. Unique molecular identifiers were included in an RNA-based 3' RACE TCR library. TCRdb re-called the 3' RACE reads through MiXCR, storing one row per CDR3 protein. The sample yields some 90,000 distinct CDR3 sequences, roughly 6.4% seen once. The treatment is: PENTA 11 planned treatment interruption arm or continuous ART arm. Cryopreserved PBMC samples required at least 5 million viable cells. Naive CD4+ CD45RA+ CD45RO- T cells were sorted from thawed PBMCs. The entry originates in a study of HIV-infected children after antiretroviral therapy interruption. In the study overall: Most children had recorded EBV and CMV exposure. Study-wide results and caveats: Naive CD4+ sequences overlapped less between time points once interruption began.

This rearrangement joins TRBV11-3 to TRBJ1-6; D gene ambiguous. This sequence originates from a pool of human donors with HIV. Sequenced material: CD45RA+ CD4+ T cells from PBMCs, pooled from several time points, taken from a donor given antiretroviral therapy, either interrupted or continuous. The subset denotes: naive CD4+ CD45RA+ CD45RO- T cells. The CDR3 here is CASSTDSGPNSPLHF. CDR3 sequence (DNA): TGTGCCAGCAGCACGGATTCCGGACCCAATTCACCCCTCCACTTT.